These 14 T cell receptor beta chains were all obtained from the same sample, sequenced in a study of PD-1 blockade in classical Hodgkin lymphoma. Every patient relapsed after autologous stem cell transplantation, and brentuximab vedotin exposure varied. Sequencing used immunoSEQ multiplex PCR; TCRdb keeps in-frame clones, though not all of them. The table shows approximately 17,000 clones, with around 76% occurring only once. The material was peripheral blood mononuclear cells (PBMCs), obtained before the second cycle of nivolumab. All receptors derive from a human donor with classical Hodgkin lymphoma.

The chain is built from TRBV21-1 and TRBJ1-4; no check of the table's D call, TRBD1, against the DNA was made. TRBV21-1 is annotated as a pseudogene. CDR3 length equals 14 residues. This CDR3 is CASKEYRGNEKLFF. CDR3 DNA sequence: TGTGCCAGCAAGGAGTACAGGGGCAATGAAAAACTGTTTTTT.

The V gene is TRBV4-2, the J gene TRBJ1-2, with 7 bases fitting TRBD1. The CDR3 length is 17 residues. Losses at the gene ends were 4 bases for V and 8 bases for J; bases not matched to a gene: 19. Looked up from germline, CDR1 is LGHNA and CDR2 is YNFKEQ. Written as DNA, the CDR3 is TGTGCCAGCAGCCCCCGCTTGACAGGGACGGGACCTAGAGGCTACACCTTC. This encodes CASSPRLTGTGPRGYTF.

V gene TRBV6-5 combines with J gene TRBJ1-1; tentatively, D is TRBD1 (6 bases). Trimming removed 6 bases at V and 7 bases at J, with 15 bases between. The CDR3 covers 13 residues. Germline V lookup: CDR1 MNHEY, CDR2 SVGAGI. The CDR3 spells CASRLQGKIEAFF. The CDR3 nucleotides read TGTGCCAGCAGATTACAGGGAAAGATTGAAGCTTTCTTT.

This chain connects TRBV7-6 to TRBJ1-4; D uncertain. V shed 3 bases and J shed 7 bases, with 15 bases lying between them. Germline V gives CDR1 SGHVS, CDR2 FNYEAQ. The CDR3 loop spans 15 amino acids. For the CDR3, the DNA is TGTGCCAGCAGCTTTATGGGTCAGTCAGCTGAAAAACTGTTTTTT. Translated: CASSFMGQSAEKLFF. The full variable domain, in which reference TRBV7-6 and TRBJ1-4 provide the parts outside the CDR3, is GAGVSQSPRYKVTKRGQDVALRCDPISGHVSLYWYRQALGQGPEFLTYFNYEAQQDKSGLPNDRFSAERPEGSISTLTIQRTEQRDSAMYRCASSFMGQSAEKLFFGSGTQLSVL.

CDR3 sequence reads: CASSGAMNTEAFF. CDR3 DNA sequence: TGTGCCAGCAGCGGGGCAATGAACACTGAAGCTTTCTTT. This chain links TRBV5-4 with TRBJ1-1; D possibly corresponds to TRBD1 (5 bases). The CDR3 is 13 amino acids. V was pared by 4 bases and J by 0 bases, with 7 bases between. Looked up from germline, CDR1 is SGHNT and CDR2 is YYREEE (reference sequence). Full variable domain (rest looked up from reference TRBV5-4 and TRBJ1-1): ETGVTQSPTHLIKTRGQQVTLRCSSQSGHNTVSWYQQALGQGPQFIFQYYREEENGRGNFPPRFSGLQFPNYSSELNVNALELDDSALYLCASSGAMNTEAFFGQGTRLTVV.

The V gene is TRBV9, the J gene TRBJ2-7; TRBD1 matches 10 bases. The CDR3 is 14 amino acids. CDR1 is SGDLS and CDR2 is YYNGEE in the germline V gene. V lost 6 bases and J lost 2; bases outside the gene matches: 5. This CDR3 is CASNPGQGTYEQYF. CDR3 nucleotide sequence: TGTGCCAGCAACCCGGGACAGGGGACCTACGAGCAGTACTTC.

This clone occurred a few times. The chain links TRBV27 to TRBJ2-5, with a tentative D call TRBD2 (6 bases). This CDR3 is 14 amino acids long. Germline-derived CDR1 and CDR2 are MNHEY and SMNVEV (reference sequence). Trimming pared 5 bases from V and 11 bases from J, leaving 21 bases between. The CDR3 nucleotides are TGTGCCAGCAGTCGCCGTTACCTGGGGGAGGCTCAGTACTTC. As protein: CASSRRYLGEAQYF.

J is TRBJ1-2 and V is TRBV15, with unresolved D. Per the germline V gene, CDR1 is LNHNV and CDR2 is YYDKDF (reference sequence). Trimming took off 0 bases at V and 6 bases at J, with 20 bases between the two ends. The CDR3 runs to 17 residues. CDR3 DNA sequence: TGTGCCACCAGCAGAGAAATCGGGCGGGCGGCGAGGGATGGCTACACCTTC. Translated, it gives CATSREIGRAARDGYTF.

This clone was detected only a few times. The genes are TRBV19 and TRBJ1-3; 7 bases line up with TRBD1. Germline V lookup: CDR1 LNHDA, CDR2 SQIVND (reference sequence). J lost 0 bases, V lost 7 bases, and 12 bases had no gene match. This CDR3 spans 17 amino acids. CDR3 loop: CASTGTANSPSGNTIYF. The CDR3 nucleotides read TGTGCCAGTACCGGGACAGCGAATTCCCCCTCTGGAAACACCATATATTTT.

The chain uses TRBV5-6 and TRBJ1-3; tentatively, D is TRBD1 (5 bases). Germline V CDR1 and CDR2: SGHDT, YYEEEE. V dropped 2 bases and J dropped 0 bases, with 9 bases sitting between them. CDR3 size: 15 residues. The CDR3 coding sequence is TGTGCCAGCAGCTTCTACAGGAACTCTGGAAACACCATATATTTT. Translation: CASSFYRNSGNTIYF.

The chain recombines TRBV29-1 with TRBJ2-3; TRBD1 matches 12 bases. Trimming cost V 1 base and J 5 bases; bases outside gene matches: 4. The V gene's germline CDR1 is SQVTM and CDR2 ANQGSEA. The CDR3 runs 15 residues. In DNA form, the CDR3 reads TGCAGCGTTGAAGGGGACAGGGGGCCGGGAGATACGCAGTATTTT. This codes for CSVEGDRGPGDTQYF.

The gene calls are TRBV9 and TRBJ2-5; 11 bases match TRBD2. The CDR3 has 14 amino acids. Unmatched junction bases numbered 3, after V lost 2 bases and J lost 6 bases. Germline CDR1 reads SGDLS; CDR2 reads YYNGEE. The CDR3 region is CASSVSGGEKTQYF. The CDR3 region has the DNA TGTGCCAGCAGCGTTAGCGGGGGGGAAAAGACCCAGTACTTC.

The chain couples TRBV19 to TRBJ2-3; the D gene is possibly TRBD1 (5 bases). CDR1 is LNHDA and CDR2 is SQIVND in the germline V gene (reference sequence). The ends were cut back, 7 bases at V and 0 bases at J, with 20 bases in the middle. The CDR3 covers 17 residues. The DNA of the CDR3 is TGTGCCAGTAACCCAATCCACAGGACCCCTAGCACAGATACGCAGTATTTT. Residues: CASNPIHRTPSTDTQYF.

This chain links TRBV18 with TRBJ1-2; 7 positions match TRBD1. The J segment lost 4 bases and the V segment lost 3 bases, leaving 2 bases of the junction unmatched. The V gene's germline CDR1 is KGHSH and CDR2 LQKENI. This CDR3 comprises 13 residues. CDR3 nucleotides: TGTGCCAGCTCACCGGGACAGTCCTATGGCTACACCTTC. Amino acids: CASSPGQSYGYTF.